Listed below are T cell receptor beta chains from one sample, sequenced in a study of blood T cell repertoires in COVID-19. Profiling relied on immunoSEQ multiplex PCR, and the TCRdb table lists in-frame clones only, not all of them. The table records approximately 170,000 clones, 84% of them present only once. The sample was peripheral blood. The receptors originated from a man between 65 and 85 years old with active or convalescent COVID-19. Each CDR3 is given with its conserved first and last residue. The D gene is left open where the match is weak. Part of the rows lack a size; the others show once, few, many or a class for expanded clones.

TRBV28	many	TRBD1	TRBJ1-3	CASASLGQGIRNTIYF	TGTGCCAGCGCTTCTCTCGGACAGGGGATCCGAAACACCATATATTTT
TRBV30	.	TRBD2	TRBJ2-2	CAWSTAGTSGGAGELFF	TGTGCCTGGAGTACCGCCGGGACTAGCGGGGGAGCCGGGGAGCTGTTTTTT
TRBV7-3	.	TRBD2	TRBJ2-3	CASSLVGLAGDTQYF	TGTGCCAGCAGCTTAGTCGGTCTAGCGGGAGATACGCAGTATTTT
TRBV5-1	.	.	TRBJ1-2	CASKPDNYGYTF	TGCGCCAGCAAACCAGATAACTATGGCTACACCTTC
TRBV6-6	.	TRBD1	TRBJ2-2	CASSKTGDTGELFF	TGTGCCAGCAGTAAGACAGGGGACACCGGGGAGCTGTTTTTT
TRBV9	.	TRBD1	TRBJ1-3	CASTRGNMGSGNTIYF	TGTGCCAGCACCAGGGGGAATATGGGCTCTGGAAACACCATATATTTT
TRBV4-1	.	TRBD1	TRBJ2-7	CASSRDRGDYEQYF	TGCGCCAGCAGCCGGGACAGGGGCGACTACGAGCAGTACTTC
TRBV5-8	.	.	TRBJ2-7	CASSLLRVPSYEQYF	TGTGCCAGCAGCTTGCTCAGGGTTCCCTCCTACGAGCAGTACTTC
TRBV19	.	TRBD2	TRBJ2-5	CASSLWGLAGEGETQYF	TGTGCCAGTAGTCTCTGGGGGCTAGCGGGAGAAGGCGAGACCCAGTACTTC
TRBV5-1	once	.	TRBJ2-3	CASSFRGPLVDTQYF	TGCGCCAGCAGCTTCAGGGGCCCACTGGTAGATACGCAGTATTTT
TRBV6-5	.	TRBD1	TRBJ1-6	CASLRDRDSPLHF	TGTGCCAGCTTAAGGGACAGGGATTCACCCCTCCACTTT
TRBV2	.	.	TRBJ1-1	CASRVTRTEAFF	TGTGCCAGCAGAGTGACAAGGACTGAAGCTTTCTTT
TRBV27	.	TRBD1	TRBJ2-2	CASRPQGEPTGELFF	TGTGCCAGCAGGCCTCAGGGGGAACCTACCGGGGAGCTGTTTTTT
TRBV29-1	.	.	TRBJ1-4	CSVRTHEFDNEKLFF	TGCAGCGTTAGGACACACGAATTCGATAATGAAAAACTGTTTTTT
TRBV28	few	.	TRBJ1-5	CASSLKVGGRGPQHF	TGTGCCAGCAGTCTTAAGGTGGGCGGAAGGGGGCCCCAGCATTTT
TRBV12-5	.	TRBD1	TRBJ1-3	CASGLPPGGGNTIYF	TGTGCTAGTGGTCTCCCCCCAGGGGGCGGAAACACCATATATTTT
TRBV15	.	.	TRBJ2-1	CATSKARDSSLLGGFF	TGTGCCACCAGCAAGGCTCGAGACAGCAGTTTGTTAGGGGGGTTCTTC
TRBV2	.	.	TRBJ1-5	CASSDPRQPQHF	TGTGCCAGCAGTGACCCGCGACAGCCCCAGCATTTT
TRBV6-1	.	TRBD2	TRBJ2-3	CASSVRTSGTSTDTQYF	TGTGCCAGCAGTGTACGGACTAGCGGGACTAGCACAGATACGCAGTATTTT
TRBV7-8	.	.	TRBJ1-5	CASSPTVNQPQHF	TGTGCCAGCAGCCCTACAGTCAATCAGCCCCAGCATTTT
TRBV4-3	.	.	TRBJ1-1	CASSQDGRNTEAFF	TGCGCCAGCAGCCAAGATGGCAGAAACACTGAAGCTTTCTTT
TRBV27	.	TRBD2	TRBJ2-1	CASSLTGKAGGVNEQFF	TGTGCCAGCAGTCTAACCGGAAAAGCGGGAGGGGTCAATGAGCAGTTCTTC
TRBV7-8	once	.	TRBJ2-7	CASSLAPWSSYEQYF	TGTGCCAGCAGCTTAGCGCCCTGGAGCTCCTACGAGCAGTACTTC
TRBV25-1	.	.	TRBJ1-2	CASSELGDSHYGYTF	TGTGCCAGCAGTGAACTCGGGGACTCGCACTATGGCTACACCTTC
TRBV6-2/TRBV6-3	.	.	TRBJ2-1	CASSYGGASYNEQFF	TGTGCCAGCAGTTACGGGGGCGCCTCCTACAATGAGCAGTTCTTC
TRBV7-8	.	TRBD2	TRBJ2-7	CASSLARTSGYSYAQYF	TGTGCCAGCAGCTTAGCCCGGACTAGCGGGTACTCCTACGCGCAGTACTTC
TRBV7-2	.	.	TRBJ1-4	CASSLTATNEKLFF	TGTGCCAGCAGCTTGACAGCAACTAATGAAAAACTGTTTTTT
TRBV18	.	TRBD2	TRBJ2-1	CASSGGLAGNNEQFF	TGTGCCAGCTCAGGAGGACTAGCGGGGAACAATGAGCAGTTCTTC
TRBV19	.	.	TRBJ1-5	CASTSGHLIQPQHF	TGTGCCAGTACCTCGGGACATCTCATCCAGCCCCAGCATTTT
TRBV5-1	.	TRBD2	TRBJ2-7	CASRGAGAGYEQYF	TGCGCCAGCCGAGGGGCGGGAGCCGGTTACGAGCAGTACTTC
TRBV5-5	.	.	TRBJ2-1	CASSLGLFSYNEQFF	TGTGCCAGCAGCTTGGGACTTTTCTCCTACAATGAGCAGTTCTTC
TRBV25-1	.	.	TRBJ2-1	CASSGRGVLNEQFF	TGTGCCAGCAGTGGTAGGGGCGTGTTGAATGAGCAGTTCTTC
TRBV14	.	.	TRBJ1-1	CASSQVVNTEAFF	TGTGCCAGCAGCCAAGTCGTAAACACTGAAGCTTTCTTT
TRBV5-1	once	.	TRBJ1-1	CASSLEQRRMNTEAFF	TGCGCCAGCAGCTTGGAACAGAGACGTATGAACACTGAAGCTTTCTTT
TRBV5-1	.	.	TRBJ1-1	CASSSDRTANTEAFF	TGCGCCAGCAGCTCAGATCGGACAGCAAACACTGAAGCTTTCTTT
TRBV6-5	.	TRBD1	TRBJ1-5	CASSPGGQINQPQHF	TGTGCCAGCAGCCCCGGGGGACAGATAAATCAGCCCCAGCATTTT
TRBV10-2	.	.	TRBJ2-3	CASRPGGGLDTQYF	TGCGCCAGCAGGCCGGGAGGGGGCCTGGATACGCAGTATTTT
TRBV24-1	.	TRBD2	TRBJ2-5	CATTGGGAGETQYF	TGTGCCACCACGGGAGGGGGAGCGGGGGAGACCCAGTACTTC
TRBV5-1	.	.	TRBJ2-5	CASSLVPGKETQYF	TGCGCCAGCAGCTTGGTCCCGGGGAAAGAGACCCAGTACTTC
TRBV7-2	.	.	TRBJ1-6	CASSSGTFGNSPLHF	TGTGCCAGCAGCTCGGGGACATTCGGTAATTCACCCCTCCACTTT
TRBV27	few	TRBD1	TRBJ1-5	CASSLDARRPRGQGEHF	TGTGCCAGCAGTTTAGACGCGCGCCGCCCTCGGGGGCAGGGGGAGCATTTT
TRBV9	.	.	TRBJ2-2	CASSASSRRGLDTGELFF	TGTGCCAGCAGCGCCTCCAGCCGGAGGGGGCTGGACACCGGGGAGCTGTTTTTT
TRBV28	.	.	TRBJ1-1	CASSLEQGGTEAFF	TGTGCCAGCAGTTTGGAACAGGGAGGGACTGAAGCTTTCTTT
TRBV3-1/TRBV3-2	.	.	TRBJ1-1	CASSLQGKGTEAFF	TGTGCCAGCAGCCTACAGGGAAAGGGGACTGAAGCTTTCTTT
TRBV5-8	.	.	TRBJ1-2	CASSRTDFYTF	TGTGCCAGCAGTAGGACAGATTTTTACACCTTC
TRBV5-5	.	.	TRBJ2-5	CASSLRGRDQETQYF	TGTGCCAGCAGCTTGAGGGGCAGAGATCAAGAGACCCAGTACTTC
TRBV6-6	.	TRBD2	TRBJ2-3	CASSQTGTSGRARTQYF	TGTGCCAGCAGTCAAACCGGGACTAGCGGGAGGGCCCGTACGCAGTATTTT
TRBV7-7	.	TRBD1	TRBJ2-1	CASSPYRGGDNEQFF	TGTGCTAGCAGCCCCTACAGGGGTGGGGACAATGAGCAGTTCTTC
TRBV7-8	.	TRBD2	TRBJ2-4	CASSLAGRGNIQYF	TGTGCCAGCAGCTTAGCAGGGAGGGGAAACATTCAGTACTTC
TRBV3-1/TRBV3-2	.	TRBD1	TRBJ1-2	CASSQVGRTGGAQGYTF	TGTGCCAGCAGCCAAGTGGGACGGACAGGGGGCGCTCAGGGCTACACCTTC
TRBV4-3	.	TRBD1	TRBJ1-2	CASSYAGTGDGYTF	TGCGCCAGCAGCTACGCCGGGACAGGGGATGGCTACACCTTC
TRBV29-1	once	TRBD1	TRBJ2-2	CSVHPGQDTGELFF	TGCAGCGTACATCCGGGACAGGACACCGGGGAGCTGTTTTTT
TRBV30	.	TRBD1	TRBJ2-1	CAWSIRDRGPKQFF	TGTGCCTGGAGTATCCGGGACAGGGGGCCAAAGCAGTTCTTC